This TCR beta chain was sequenced for a study of cytomegalovirus exposure and HLA in healthy donors. As for the study in general: About 85 million unique TCRs from HLA-typed donors were held in an early release of data.

Study-wide findings and caveats: TCR beta sequences reportedly predicted most subjects' HLA-A and HLA-B alleles accurately. Within a later analysis, the majority of CMV-associated TCR beta chains appeared HLA-restricted. A classifier reportedly called cytomegalovirus status with high sensitivity and specificity.

The PCR used 60 Vbeta and 13 Jbeta primers. Data came from immunoSEQ multiplex PCR; TCRdb stores just in-frame clones and leaves some out. The sample data list tens of thousands of clones. On this clone: Its antigen remains unidentified.

Trimming shortened V by 2 bases and J by 2 bases, and 7 bases separated the two germline ends. CDR1 is GTSNPN, CDR2 SVGIG, per germline (reference sequence). There are 12 residues in the CDR3. Sequenced: PBMCs. The origin of this receptor is a man over 45 in good health and CMV-seronegative. The J gene is TRBJ2-7, the V gene TRBV30; tentatively, D is TRBD1 (5 bases). In nucleotides, the CDR3 is TGTGCCTGGAGTTTGACAGCCTACGAGCAGTACTTC. It specifies CAWSLTAYEQYF. The whole variable domain, filled in from reference TRBV30 and TRBJ2-7, reads SQTIHQWPATLVQPVGSPLSLECTVEGTSNPNLYWYRQAAGRGLQLLFYSVGIGQISSEVPQNLSASRPQDRQFILSSKKLLLSDSGFYLCAWSLTAYEQYFGPGTRLTVT.